Below are 28 T cell receptor beta chains sequenced from a single sample in a study of blood T cell repertoires in COVID-19. Assay: immunoSEQ multiplex PCR; the TCRdb copy retains only in-frame clones and omits some. The sample yields about 220,000 clones, roughly 86% seen once. Input material: PBMCs or T cells enriched from blood (not recorded which). Receptors were obtained from a woman aged 25 to 45 with acute COVID-19.

The chain joins TRBV14 to TRBJ1-6, with D uncertain. Trimming stripped 0 bases from V and 8 bases from J, with 5 bases between. Germline lookup yields CDR1 SGHDN and CDR2 FVKESK. This CDR3 contains 13 residues. The CDR3 region is CASSQDRDSPLHF. The CDR3 nucleotides read TGTGCCAGCAGCCAAGATCGGGATTCACCCCTCCACTTT.

V and J are TRBV11-2 and TRBJ2-7; 9 bases match TRBD1. The CDR3 sequence is 13 residues long. Germline CDR1 reads SGHAT; CDR2 reads FQNNGV. Trimming removed 6 bases from V and 2 bases from J; junction bases left unmatched: 2. CDR3 in DNA: TGTGCCAGCAGGAGGACAGGGGCCTACGAGCAGTACTTC. Its translation is CASRRTGAYEQYF.

The rearrangement joins TRBV7-6 to TRBJ2-2; TRBD1 aligns across 10 bases. Germline CDR1 reads SGHVS; CDR2 reads FNYEAQ. V gave up 5 bases and J gave up 5 bases; unmatched junction bases: 8. The CDR3 is 16 amino acids. The CDR3 reads CASSNPGTGVTGELFF. The CDR3 DNA follows: TGTGCCAGCAGCAACCCCGGGACAGGGGTAACCGGGGAGCTGTTTTTT.

The J gene is TRBJ1-3, the V gene TRBV19; TRBD1 agrees at 7 bases. The CDR3 is 15 residues long. CDR1 is LNHDA, CDR2 SQIVND, per germline (reference sequence). V was pared by 4 bases and J by 0 bases, with 3 bases of the junction left unmatched. CDR3 sequence (DNA): TGTGCCAGTAGTACCCGGACAGGCTCTGGAAACACCATATATTTT. Translation gives CASSTRTGSGNTIYF.

This chain joins TRBV5-8 and TRBJ2-7; 13 nucleotides line up with TRBD2. The CDR3 has 17 residues. In germline, CDR1 is SGHTS, CDR2 YDEGEE. Trimming cost V 4 bases and J 3 bases; bases outside gene matches: 10. This CDR3 is CASSLAGTSGDLYEQYF. The CDR3 nucleotides are TGTGCCAGCAGCCTAGCCGGGACTAGCGGGGACCTCTACGAGCAGTACTTC.

The V gene is TRBV5-1, the J gene TRBJ1-2; D is unresolved. Germline V gene sequence: CDR1 SGHRS, CDR2 YFSETQ. V shed 2 bases and J shed 2 bases, with 7 bases lying between them. This CDR3 is 13 amino acids long. The CDR3 coding sequence is TGCGCCAGCAGCTTAAGGCGGAACTATGGCTACACCTTC. Protein product: CASSLRRNYGYTF.

This clone was recorded a few times. The chain combines TRBV13 with TRBJ1-1, with TRBD1 matching over 7 bases. V lost 7 bases to trimming and J lost 6 bases; unmatched junction nucleotides: 17. Germline CDR1 reads PRHDT; CDR2 reads FYEKMQ (reference sequence). This CDR3 comprises 16 residues. The CDR3 reads CASTTLTGFEGAEAFF. CDR3 in DNA: TGTGCCAGCACTACTCTGACAGGGTTTGAGGGCGCTGAAGCTTTCTTT.

This chain joins TRBV19 and TRBJ1-1, with D tentatively TRBD1 (5 bases). The germline V gene has CDR1 LNHDA and CDR2 SQIVND (reference sequence). The V end lost 3 bases, the J end lost 4 bases, and 21 bases lay between the germline ends. The CDR3 is 17 residues long. The CDR3 region has the DNA TGTGCCAGTAGTATCGCCTCCCTGTGGGGGGAGGGCACTGAAGCTTTCTTT. It encodes CASSIASLWGEGTEAFF.

This chain joins TRBV6-1 and TRBJ1-1; D uncertain. This CDR3 is 14 amino acids long. Trimming took off 3 bases at V and 2 bases at J, with 10 bases between the two ends. CDR1 is MNHNS and CDR2 is SASEGT in the germline V gene. The CDR3: CASSEANLNTEAFF. The CDR3 coding sequence is TGTGCCAGCAGTGAGGCAAACCTTAACACTGAAGCTTTCTTT.

This clone was counted a single time. The chain recombines TRBV7-9 with TRBJ2-7, with 7 bases identical to TRBD1. V lost 5 bases to trimming and J lost 5 bases; unmatched junction nucleotides: 9. Germline loops: CDR1 SEHNR, CDR2 FQNEAQ (reference sequence). The CDR3 is made up of 14 amino acids. CDR3 loop: CASSLREGADEQYF. Here the CDR3 DNA reads TGTGCCAGCAGCCTGCGAGAGGGGGCCGACGAGCAGTACTTC.

The chain carries TRBV30 and TRBJ1-1; D not certain. Trimming stripped 0 bases from V and 1 base from J, with 6 bases between. Germline V gene data show CDR1 as GTSNPN and CDR2 as SVGIG (reference sequence). This CDR3 spans 13 amino acids. CDR3: CAWSVFRNTEAFF. The CDR3, as DNA: TGTGCCTGGAGTGTATTTCGGAACACTGAAGCTTTCTTT.

This chain links TRBV12-3 or TRBV12-4 with TRBJ2-5, with D uncertain. Trimming stripped 6 bases from V and 3 bases from J, with 11 bases between. The CDR3 loop spans 13 amino acids. As DNA, the CDR3 is TGTGCCAGCAGAAGAGGTATCAAAGAGACCCAGTACTTC. Protein product: CASRRGIKETQYF.

This clone occurred a few times. This chain links TRBV7-9 with TRBJ2-2, with D unclear. The length of the CDR3 is 15 residues. The germline V and J ends were trimmed by 5 bases and 1 base, with 11 bases remaining between them. The germline V gene encodes CDR1 SEHNR and CDR2 FQNEAQ (reference sequence). CDR3 sequence reads: CASSPLTGNTGELFF. Here the CDR3 DNA reads TGTGCCAGCAGCCCCCTGACGGGGAACACCGGGGAGCTGTTTTTT.

V gene TRBV3-1 (or the pseudogene TRBV3-2) combines with J gene TRBJ1-1; D not resolved. The ends were cut back, 1 base at V and 4 bases at J, with 10 bases in the middle. Germline V gene data show CDR1 as LGHDT and CDR2 as YNNKEL (reference sequence). The CDR3 length is 14 residues. In DNA form, the CDR3 reads TGTGCCAGCAGCCAAGTACACGATGCCACTGAAGCTTTCTTT. Translating it yields CASSQVHDATEAFF.

The CDR3 here is CASSGRDRGLGYTF. Here the CDR3 DNA reads TGTGCCAGTAGTGGGAGGGACAGGGGTCTTGGCTACACCTTC. The chain has TRBV19 and TRBJ1-2, with 10 bases aligning to TRBD1. Trimming removed 5 bases from V and 7 bases from J; junction bases left unmatched: 7. Germline lookup yields CDR1 LNHDA and CDR2 SQIVND (reference sequence). This CDR3 is 14 amino acids long.

The J gene is TRBJ2-1, the V gene TRBV5-1, with a possible D match to TRBD2 (7 bases). The CDR3 runs 15 residues. Trimming stripped 1 base from V and 4 bases from J, with 12 bases between. Looked up from germline, CDR1 is SGHRS and CDR2 is YFSETQ. DNA of the CDR3: TGCGCCAGCAGCTTGAGGGGGGGCCCTTACAATGAGCAGTTCTTC. It specifies CASSLRGGPYNEQFF.

The rearrangement uses TRBV11-2 and TRBJ1-2; 11 positions agree with TRBD1. The CDR3 length is 15 residues. Germline CDR1 reads SGHAT; CDR2 reads FQNNGV. V gave up 6 bases and J gave up 1 base; unmatched junction bases: 4. CDR3 sequence: CASRVGTGGNYGYTF. CDR3 coding DNA: TGTGCCAGCAGGGTAGGGACAGGGGGTAACTATGGCTACACCTTC.

The table lists this clone with a few counts. This chain connects TRBV5-1 to TRBJ2-3, with TRBD2 matching 11 bases. The germline V gene has CDR1 SGHRS and CDR2 YFSETQ. The ends lost 4 bases at V and 2 bases at J; junction bases unmatched: 6. The CDR3 is made up of 16 amino acids. The CDR3 protein is CASSPTLAGDTDTQYF. In nucleotides, the CDR3 is TGCGCCAGCAGCCCCACACTAGCGGGGGACACAGATACGCAGTATTTT.

The rearrangement links TRBV2 to TRBJ2-1, with D unresolved. In germline, CDR1 is SNHLY, CDR2 FYNNEI. This CDR3 has 13 amino acids. V was trimmed by 8 bases and J by 0 bases, leaving 8 bases between them. The CDR3 reads CASLQSSYNEQFF. The CDR3 DNA follows: TGTGCCAGCCTACAGAGCTCCTACAATGAGCAGTTCTTC. The whole variable domain, filled in from reference TRBV2 and TRBJ2-1, reads EPEVTQTPSHQVTQMGQEVILRCVPISNHLYFYWYRQILGQKVEFLVSFYNNEISEKSEIFDDQFSVERPDGSNFTLKIRSTKLEDSAMYFCASLQSSYNEQFFGPGTRLTVL.

The gene calls are TRBV6-6 and TRBJ1-1; TRBD1 is a possible D gene (5 bases). V was trimmed by 5 bases and J by 1 base, leaving 8 bases between them. Per germline, CDR1 MNHNY and CDR2 SVGAGI (reference sequence). The CDR3 is 13 residues long. CDR3 protein: CASSTRENTEAFF. In nucleotides, the CDR3 is TGTGCCAGCAGTACCAGGGAGAACACTGAAGCTTTCTTT.

This clone was detected once. The chain employs TRBV7-2 and TRBJ1-2; 7 positions agree with TRBD1. The CDR3 is made up of 16 amino acids. The V and J ends lost 5 bases and 7 bases, in that order; junction bases with no gene match: 16. Germline CDR1 reads SGHTA; CDR2 reads FQGNSA. CDR3: CASSPQYSGQMGGYTF. The DNA for the CDR3 is TGTGCCAGCAGCCCCCAGTATTCGGGACAGATGGGTGGCTACACCTTC.

V and J are TRBV24-1 and TRBJ1-2; the match to TRBD1 covers 7 bases. Trimming at V came to 3 bases and at J to 7 bases, leaving 13 bases not matched to a gene. Germline lookup yields CDR1 KGHDR and CDR2 SFDVKD. The CDR3 spans 16 residues. The CDR3, as DNA: TGTGCCACCAGTGATCCAAAAATAGAGGGGGCCGTTGGCTACACCTTC. It is translated as CATSDPKIEGAVGYTF.

V usage is TRBV4-1 and J usage is TRBJ2-1; 7 bases are a match to TRBD2. The V gene's germline CDR1 is MGHRA and CDR2 YSYEKL. V shed 0 bases and J 0 bases; nucleotides not matched to a gene: 5. The CDR3 sequence is 17 residues long. The CDR3 loop is CASSQDPGGTSYNEQFF. CDR3 DNA sequence: TGCGCCAGCAGCCAAGATCCCGGGGGGACCTCCTACAATGAGCAGTTCTTC.

This rearrangement joins TRBV7-9 to TRBJ2-1; 9 bases are shared with TRBD2. J lost 2 bases, V lost 3 bases, and 2 bases had no gene match. There are 15 residues in the CDR3. The germline V gene encodes CDR1 SEHNR and CDR2 FQNEAQ (reference sequence). Here the CDR3 reads CASSFERGAYNEQFF. In DNA, the CDR3 is TGTGCCAGCAGCTTCGAGCGGGGGGCCTACAATGAGCAGTTCTTC.

The chain is built from TRBV7-8 and TRBJ2-1; possibly TRBD1 for D (6 bases). With 1 base removed from V and 4 bases from J, the gap between germline ends came to 11 bases. The length of the CDR3 is 15 residues. Per the germline V gene, CDR1 is SGHVS and CDR2 is FQNEAQ. CDR3 bases: TGTGCCAGCAGCTTAGTTTGGACAGCTTACAATGAGCAGTTCTTC. Translation gives CASSLVWTAYNEQFF.

V is TRBV5-1 and J is TRBJ2-2; D is ambiguous. V gave up 1 base and J gave up 6 bases, with 7 bases separating them. The germline CDR1 and CDR2 sequences are SGHRS and YFSETQ. The CDR3 is made up of 13 amino acids. CDR3 in DNA: TGCGCCAGCAGCTTGCTCGAGTCCGGGGAGCTGTTTTTT. Protein: CASSLLESGELFF.

This chain links TRBV6-5 with TRBJ2-1, with TRBD1 identical over 7 bases. This CDR3 comprises 15 residues. V lost 5 bases to trimming and J lost 1 base; unmatched junction nucleotides: 5. Looked up from germline, CDR1 is MNHEY and CDR2 is SVGAGI. CDR3 protein: CASSNGQVSYNEQFF. In DNA, the CDR3 is TGTGCCAGCAGTAACGGACAGGTATCCTACAATGAGCAGTTCTTC.

The rearrangement uses TRBV2 and TRBJ2-2; D gene ambiguous. The CDR3 covers 12 residues. V dropped 6 bases and J dropped 6 bases, with 8 bases sitting between them. Germline lookup yields CDR1 SNHLY and CDR2 FYNNEI. In DNA form, the CDR3 reads TGTGCCAGCAGCGGTTACTCCGGGGAGCTGTTTTTT. Translating gives CASSGYSGELFF.